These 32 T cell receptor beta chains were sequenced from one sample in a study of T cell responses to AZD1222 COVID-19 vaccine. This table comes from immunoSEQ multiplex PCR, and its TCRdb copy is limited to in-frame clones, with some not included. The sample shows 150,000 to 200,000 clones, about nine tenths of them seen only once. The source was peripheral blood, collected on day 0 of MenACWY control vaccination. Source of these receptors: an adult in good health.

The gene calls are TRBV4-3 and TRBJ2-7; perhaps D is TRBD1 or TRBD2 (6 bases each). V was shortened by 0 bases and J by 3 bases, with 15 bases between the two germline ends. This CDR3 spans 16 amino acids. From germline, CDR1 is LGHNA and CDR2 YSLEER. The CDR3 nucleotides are TGCGCCAGCAGCCAAGATCGAGGAGGGGGTATCTACGAGCAGTACTTC. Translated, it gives CASSQDRGGGIYEQYF.

Here the CDR3 reads CASSQTDIDTEAFF. The CDR3 DNA follows: TGCGCCAGCAGCCAGACGGACATAGACACTGAAGCTTTCTTT. The chain recombines TRBV4-1 with TRBJ1-1; D perhaps matches TRBD1 (5 bases). CDR3 size: 14 residues. Trimming pared 3 bases from V and 3 bases from J, leaving 11 bases between. Germline assignment: CDR1 MGHRA and CDR2 YSYEKL.

CDR3 coding DNA: TGTGCCAGAAGGAGACAGCTAGATACTGAAGCTTTCTTT. Translation gives CARRRQLDTEAFF. V is TRBV5-3 and J is TRBJ1-1; TRBD1 is a possible D gene (5 bases). TRBV5-3 is marked as an open reading frame, function uncertain. The CDR3 extends over 13 amino acids. Trimming cost V 5 bases and J 5 bases, with 13 bases left between them.

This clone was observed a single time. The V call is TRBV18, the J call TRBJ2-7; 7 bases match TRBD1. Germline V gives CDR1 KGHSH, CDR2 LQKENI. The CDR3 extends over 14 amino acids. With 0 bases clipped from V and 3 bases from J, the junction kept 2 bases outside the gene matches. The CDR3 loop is CASSPPAGGYEQYF. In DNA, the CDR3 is TGTGCCAGCTCACCACCAGCAGGGGGCTACGAGCAGTACTTC.

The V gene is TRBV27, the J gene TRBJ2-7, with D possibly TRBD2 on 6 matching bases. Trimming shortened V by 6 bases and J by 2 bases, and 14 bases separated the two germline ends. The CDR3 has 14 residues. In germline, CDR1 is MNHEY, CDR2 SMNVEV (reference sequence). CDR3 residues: CASSSGTSTYEQYF. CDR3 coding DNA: TGTGCCAGCAGCTCAGGGACTTCAACCTACGAGCAGTACTTC.

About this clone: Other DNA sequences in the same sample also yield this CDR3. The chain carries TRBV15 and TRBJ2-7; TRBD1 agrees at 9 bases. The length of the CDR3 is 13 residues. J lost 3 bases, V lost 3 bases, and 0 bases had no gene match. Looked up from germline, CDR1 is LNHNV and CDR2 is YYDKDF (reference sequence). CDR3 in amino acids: CATSRDRGYEQYF. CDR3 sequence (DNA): TGTGCCACCAGCAGGGACAGGGGCTACGAGCAGTACTTC. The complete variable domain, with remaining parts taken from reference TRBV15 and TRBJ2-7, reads DAMVIQNPRYQVTQFGKPVTLSCSQTLNHNVMYWYQQKSSQAPKLLFHYYDKDFNNEADTPDNFQSRRPNTSFCFLDIRSPGLGDTAMYLCATSRDRGYEQYFGPGTRLTVT.

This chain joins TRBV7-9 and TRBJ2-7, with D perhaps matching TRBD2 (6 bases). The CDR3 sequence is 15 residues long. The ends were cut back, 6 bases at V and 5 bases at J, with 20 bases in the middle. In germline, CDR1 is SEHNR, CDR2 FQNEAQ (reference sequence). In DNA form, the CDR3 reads TGTGCCAGCAGTCCTGGGCCAGGGAGGAAAAACGAGCAGTACTTC. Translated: CASSPGPGRKNEQYF.

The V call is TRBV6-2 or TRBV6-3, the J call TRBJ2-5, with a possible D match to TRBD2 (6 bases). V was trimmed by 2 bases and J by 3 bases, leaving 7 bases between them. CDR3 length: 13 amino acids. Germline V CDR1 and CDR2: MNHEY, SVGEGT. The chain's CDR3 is CASSYGTEETQYF. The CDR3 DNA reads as TGTGCCAGCAGTTACGGGACTGAAGAGACCCAGTACTTC.

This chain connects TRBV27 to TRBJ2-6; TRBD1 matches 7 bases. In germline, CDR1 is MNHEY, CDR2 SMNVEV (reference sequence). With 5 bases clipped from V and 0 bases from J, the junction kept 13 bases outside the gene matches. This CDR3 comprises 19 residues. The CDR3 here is CASSPVGTVSYSGANVLTF. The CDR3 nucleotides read TGTGCCAGCAGTCCCGTCGGGACAGTGTCCTACTCTGGGGCCAACGTCCTGACTTTC.

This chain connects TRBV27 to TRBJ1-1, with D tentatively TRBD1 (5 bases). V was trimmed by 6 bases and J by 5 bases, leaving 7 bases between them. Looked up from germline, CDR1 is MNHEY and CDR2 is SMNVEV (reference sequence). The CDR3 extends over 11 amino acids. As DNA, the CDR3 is TGTGCCAGCAGGGGGGTAACTGAAGCTTTCTTT. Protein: CASRGVTEAFF.

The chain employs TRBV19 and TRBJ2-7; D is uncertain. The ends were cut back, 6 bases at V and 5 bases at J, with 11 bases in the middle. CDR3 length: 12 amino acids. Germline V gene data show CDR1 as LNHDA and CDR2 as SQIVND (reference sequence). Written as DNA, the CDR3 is TGTGCCAGTAGCCCCTATCGGGACGAGCAGTACTTC. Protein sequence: CASSPYRDEQYF. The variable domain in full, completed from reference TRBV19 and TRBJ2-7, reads DGGITQSPKYLFRKEGQNVTLSCEQNLNHDAMYWYRQDPGQGLRLIYYSQIVNDFQKGDIAEGYSVSREKKESFPLTVTSAQKNPTAFYLCASSPYRDEQYFGPGTRLTVT.

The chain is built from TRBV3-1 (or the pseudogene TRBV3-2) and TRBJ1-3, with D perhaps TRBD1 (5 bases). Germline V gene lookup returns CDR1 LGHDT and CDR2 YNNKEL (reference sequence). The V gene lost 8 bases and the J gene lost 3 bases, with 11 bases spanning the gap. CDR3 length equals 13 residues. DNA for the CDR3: TGTGCCAGCGGACCAGGGTTTGGAAACACCATATATTTT. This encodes CASGPGFGNTIYF.

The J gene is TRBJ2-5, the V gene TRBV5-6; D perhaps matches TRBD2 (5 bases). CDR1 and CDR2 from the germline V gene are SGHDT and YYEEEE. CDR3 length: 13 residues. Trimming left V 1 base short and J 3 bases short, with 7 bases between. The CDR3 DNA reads TGTGCCAGCAGCTTGCTCGGGAAAGAGACCCAGTACTTC. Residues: CASSLLGKETQYF.

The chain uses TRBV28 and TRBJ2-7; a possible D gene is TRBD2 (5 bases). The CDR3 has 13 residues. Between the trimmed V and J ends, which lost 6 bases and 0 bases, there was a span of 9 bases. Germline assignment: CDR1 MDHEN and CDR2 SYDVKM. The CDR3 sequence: CASRGGSSYEQYF. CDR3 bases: TGTGCCAGCAGAGGTGGGAGCTCCTACGAGCAGTACTTC.

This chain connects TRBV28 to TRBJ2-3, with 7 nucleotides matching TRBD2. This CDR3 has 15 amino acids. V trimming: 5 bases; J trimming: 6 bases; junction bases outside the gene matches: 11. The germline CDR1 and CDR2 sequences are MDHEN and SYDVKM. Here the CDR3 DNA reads TGTGCCAGCAGTATCGGGGGGAGCCAGGCCGATACGCAGTATTTT. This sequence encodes CASSIGGSQADTQYF.

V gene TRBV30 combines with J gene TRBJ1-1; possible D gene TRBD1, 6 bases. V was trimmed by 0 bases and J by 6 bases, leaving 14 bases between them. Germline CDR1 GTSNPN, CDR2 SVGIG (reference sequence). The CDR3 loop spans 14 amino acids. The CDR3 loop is CAWSVGQGSAEAFF. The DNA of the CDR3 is TGTGCCTGGAGTGTGGGGCAGGGGAGCGCTGAAGCTTTCTTT.

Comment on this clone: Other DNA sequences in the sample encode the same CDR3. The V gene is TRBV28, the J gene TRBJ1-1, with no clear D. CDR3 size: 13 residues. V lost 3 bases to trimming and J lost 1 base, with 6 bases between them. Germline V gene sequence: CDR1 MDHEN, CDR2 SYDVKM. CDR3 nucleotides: TGTGCCAGCAGTTTCGGCAGGAACACTGAAGCTTTCTTT. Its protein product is CASSFGRNTEAFF.

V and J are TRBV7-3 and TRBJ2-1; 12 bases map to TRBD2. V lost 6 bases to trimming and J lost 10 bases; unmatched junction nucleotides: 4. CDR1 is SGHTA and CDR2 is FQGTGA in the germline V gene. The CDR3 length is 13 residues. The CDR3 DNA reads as TGTGCCAGCAGAAGACTAGCGGGAGAGGAGCAGTTCTTC. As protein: CASRRLAGEEQFF.

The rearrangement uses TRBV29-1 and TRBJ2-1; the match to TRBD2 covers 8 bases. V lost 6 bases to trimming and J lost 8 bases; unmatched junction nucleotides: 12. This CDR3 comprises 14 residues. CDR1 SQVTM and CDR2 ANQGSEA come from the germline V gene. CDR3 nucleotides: TGCAGCGTAGCCTACGGACTAGCCGGCGATGAGCAGTTCTTC. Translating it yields CSVAYGLAGDEQFF.

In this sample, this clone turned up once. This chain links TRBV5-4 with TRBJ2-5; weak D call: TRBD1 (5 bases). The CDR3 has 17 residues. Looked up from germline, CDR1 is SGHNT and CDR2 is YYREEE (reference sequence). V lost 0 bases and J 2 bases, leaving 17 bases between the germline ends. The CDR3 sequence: CASSLDGAPFGQETQYF. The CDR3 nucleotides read TGTGCCAGCAGCTTGGATGGGGCCCCCTTCGGGCAAGAGACCCAGTACTTC. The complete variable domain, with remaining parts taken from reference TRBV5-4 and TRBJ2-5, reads ETGVTQSPTHLIKTRGQQVTLRCSSQSGHNTVSWYQQALGQGPQFIFQYYREEENGRGNFPPRFSGLQFPNYSSELNVNALELDDSALYLCASSLDGAPFGQETQYFGPGTRLLVL.

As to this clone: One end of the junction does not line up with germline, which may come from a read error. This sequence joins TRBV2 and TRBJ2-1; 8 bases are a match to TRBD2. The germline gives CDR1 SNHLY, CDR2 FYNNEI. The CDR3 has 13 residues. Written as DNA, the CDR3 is TGTGCCAGCAGTGAATCCCCCTCGGGACTAGAGATCTTC. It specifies CASSESPSGLEIF.

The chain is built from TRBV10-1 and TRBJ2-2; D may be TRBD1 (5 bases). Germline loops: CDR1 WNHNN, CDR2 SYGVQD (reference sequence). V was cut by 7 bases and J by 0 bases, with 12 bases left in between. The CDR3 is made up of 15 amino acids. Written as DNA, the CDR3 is TGCGCCAGCAAGGGGATGGCGGCGAACACCGGGGAGCTGTTTTTT. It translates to CASKGMAANTGELFF.

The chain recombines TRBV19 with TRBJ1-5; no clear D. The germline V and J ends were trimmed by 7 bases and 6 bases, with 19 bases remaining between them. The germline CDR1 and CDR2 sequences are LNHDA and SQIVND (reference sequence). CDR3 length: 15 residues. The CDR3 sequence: CASNLHGRQVQPQHF. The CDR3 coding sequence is TGTGCCAGTAATCTCCACGGGAGACAAGTTCAGCCCCAGCATTTT.

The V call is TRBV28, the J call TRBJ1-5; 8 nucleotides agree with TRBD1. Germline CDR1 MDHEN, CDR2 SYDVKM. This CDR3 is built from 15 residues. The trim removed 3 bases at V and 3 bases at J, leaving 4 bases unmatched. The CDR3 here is CASSFGQGSNQPQHF. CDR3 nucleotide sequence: TGTGCCAGCAGTTTCGGACAGGGCTCCAATCAGCCCCAGCATTTT.

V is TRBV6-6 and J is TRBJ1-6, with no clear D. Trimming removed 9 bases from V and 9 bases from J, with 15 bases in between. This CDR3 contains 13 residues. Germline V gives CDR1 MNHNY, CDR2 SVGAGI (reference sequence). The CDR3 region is CASYLASGSPLHF. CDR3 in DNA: TGTGCCAGTTACCTGGCGTCTGGTTCACCCCTCCACTTT.

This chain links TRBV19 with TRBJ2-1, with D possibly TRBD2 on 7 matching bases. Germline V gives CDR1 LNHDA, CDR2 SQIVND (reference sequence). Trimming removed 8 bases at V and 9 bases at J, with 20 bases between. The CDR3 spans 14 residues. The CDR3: CASGRGARAGEQFF. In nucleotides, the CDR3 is TGTGCCAGTGGGAGGGGGGCCCGGGCGGGTGAGCAGTTCTTC.

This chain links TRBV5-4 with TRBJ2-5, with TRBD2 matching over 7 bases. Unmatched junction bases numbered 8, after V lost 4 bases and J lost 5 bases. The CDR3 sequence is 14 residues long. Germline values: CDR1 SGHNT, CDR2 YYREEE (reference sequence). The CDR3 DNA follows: TGTGCCAGCAGCGGGGGAGGGGATTGGGAGACCCAGTACTTC. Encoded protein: CASSGGGDWETQYF.

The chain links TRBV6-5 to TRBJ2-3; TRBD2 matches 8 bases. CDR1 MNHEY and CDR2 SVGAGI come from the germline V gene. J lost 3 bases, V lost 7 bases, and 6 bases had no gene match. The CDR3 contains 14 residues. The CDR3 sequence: CASMASGRTDTQYF. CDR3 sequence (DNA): TGTGCCAGCATGGCTAGCGGGCGGACAGATACGCAGTATTTT.

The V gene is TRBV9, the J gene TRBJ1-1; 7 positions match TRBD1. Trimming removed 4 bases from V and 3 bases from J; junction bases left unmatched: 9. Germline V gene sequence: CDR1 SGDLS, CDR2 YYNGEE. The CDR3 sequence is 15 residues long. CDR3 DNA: TGTGCCAGCAGCATACTACAGGGGAGAGACACTGAAGCTTTCTTT. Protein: CASSILQGRDTEAFF.

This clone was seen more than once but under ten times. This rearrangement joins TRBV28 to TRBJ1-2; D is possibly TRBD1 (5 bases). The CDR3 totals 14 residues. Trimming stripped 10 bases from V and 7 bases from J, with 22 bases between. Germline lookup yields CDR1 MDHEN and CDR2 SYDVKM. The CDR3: CATLPGQALFGYTF. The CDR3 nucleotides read TGTGCCACCCTTCCGGGGCAGGCCCTTTTTGGCTACACCTTC.

The CDR3 region is CASSHAGLAGINEQFF. CDR3 nucleotides: TGTGCCAGCAGCCATGCCGGACTAGCGGGAATCAATGAGCAGTTCTTC. The chain joins TRBV3-1 (or the pseudogene TRBV3-2) to TRBJ2-1; TRBD2 matches 12 bases. Trimming removed 3 bases from V and 6 bases from J; junction bases left unmatched: 6. Germline CDR1 LGHDT, CDR2 YNNKEL (reference sequence). CDR3 length: 16 amino acids.

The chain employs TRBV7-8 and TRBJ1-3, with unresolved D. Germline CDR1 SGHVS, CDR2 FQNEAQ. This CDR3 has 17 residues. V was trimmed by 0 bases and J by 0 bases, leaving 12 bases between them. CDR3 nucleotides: TGTGCCAGCAGCTTAGCGAGGGCCCGGAGCTCTGGAAACACCATATATTTT. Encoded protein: CASSLARARSSGNTIYF.